The text below deals with one T cell receptor (beta chain). Germline V gene lookup returns CDR1 MDHEN and CDR2 SYDVKM. With V trimmed by 7 bases and J by 0 bases, 3 bases remained unmatched. The CDR3 covers 15 residues. These data are taken from a study of blood T cell repertoires in COVID-19. Method: immunoSEQ multiplex PCR; TCRdb's copy keeps in-frame clones and lacks some. Among approximately 500,000 clones listed, over 75% were seen once. The sequencing input was peripheral blood. The chain uses TRBV28 and TRBJ2-1, with TRBD2 matching over 10 bases. The sequence was collected from a human donor in a cohort sampled during active COVID-19. The DNA of the CDR3 is TGTGCCAGCATTTCTAGCGGGAGCTCCTACAATGAGCAGTTCTTC. It encodes CASISSGSSYNEQFF.